What follows are 19 T cell receptor beta chains derived from one specimen sequenced in a study of T cell responses to AZD1222 COVID-19 vaccine. Sequencing used immunoSEQ multiplex PCR; TCRdb keeps in-frame clones, though not all of them. The profile covers some 99,000 clones, with roughly 88% appearing a single time and approximately 19% taken by the ten largest. Sequenced material: peripheral blood, taken on day 0 of AZD1222 vaccination. The receptors come from an adult in good health.

This rearrangement joins TRBV5-4 to TRBJ2-1, with 9 bases identical to TRBD1. The trim removed 4 bases at V and 9 bases at J, leaving 8 bases unmatched. The CDR3 has 14 residues. Germline lookup yields CDR1 SGHNT and CDR2 YYREEE (reference sequence). CDR3 amino acids: CASSGSQGAAEQFF. The DNA of the CDR3 is TGTGCCAGCAGCGGTTCACAGGGGGCAGCTGAGCAGTTCTTC.

The V gene is TRBV12-3 or TRBV12-4, the J gene TRBJ2-7; weak D call: TRBD1 (6 bases). Between the trimmed V and J ends, which lost 1 base and 6 bases, there was a span of 7 bases. The CDR3 sequence is 12 residues long. CDR3 coding DNA: TGTGCCAGCAGTTTAGGCAGGGGCGAGCAGTACGTC. Amino acids: CASSLGRGEQYV.

J is TRBJ1-3 and V is TRBV7-8, with D uncertain. The CDR3 contains 16 residues. V lost 4 bases and J lost 0, with 13 bases in between. The germline gives CDR1 SGHVS, CDR2 FQNEAQ. The CDR3 nucleotides read TGTGCCAGCAGCTCCTCGAGACAAAACTCTGGAAACACCATATATTTT. Its protein product is CASSSSRQNSGNTIYF.

The rearrangement uses TRBV28 and TRBJ2-5; 11 nucleotides match TRBD2. This CDR3 is built from 16 residues. Germline trimming cut 8 bases from V and 5 bases from J; bases unmatched to any gene: 13. Germline loops: CDR1 MDHEN, CDR2 SYDVKM. CDR3 in amino acids: CASSPRGLADPETQYF. Written as DNA, the CDR3 is TGTGCCAGCTCCCCCAGGGGACTAGCGGATCCGGAGACCCAGTACTTC. The full variable domain, completed using reference TRBV28 and TRBJ2-5, is DVKVTQSSRYLVKRTGEKVFLECVQDMDHENMFWYRQDPGLGLRLIYFSYDVKMKEKGDIPEGYSVSREKKERFSLILESASTNQTSMYLCASSPRGLADPETQYFGPGTRLLVL.

The chain is built from TRBV7-8 and TRBJ1-1, with a weak D call TRBD1 (6 bases). Germline V gene data show CDR1 as SGHVS and CDR2 as FQNEAQ. Trimming took 5 bases from V and 2 from J, leaving 21 bases between them. This CDR3 spans 17 amino acids. The CDR3 sequence is CASSQRQARRQNTEAFF. In nucleotides, the CDR3 is TGTGCCAGCAGCCAACGACAGGCCCGTCGGCAAAACACTGAAGCTTTCTTT.

V and J are TRBV9 and TRBJ2-5; maybe TRBD2 (7 bases). CDR1 is SGDLS, CDR2 YYNGEE, per germline. The length of the CDR3 is 15 residues. V was clipped by 4 bases and J by 7 bases, with 20 bases between them. The CDR3 is CASSPSAGALGTQYF. CDR3 nucleotide sequence: TGTGCCAGCAGCCCCTCTGCGGGGGCCCTTGGGACCCAGTACTTC.

The J gene is TRBJ2-2, the V gene TRBV7-2; D is possibly TRBD2 (7 bases). The germline gives CDR1 SGHTA, CDR2 FQGNSA. This CDR3 has 17 residues. Between the trimmed V and J ends, which lost 5 bases and 7 bases, there was a span of 23 bases. The DNA of the CDR3 is TGTGCCAGCAGCCCGGGATGGGGGGGGCCCGTTGGCGGGGAGCTGTTTTTT. The encoded protein is CASSPGWGGPVGGELFF.

The chain employs TRBV3-1 (or the pseudogene TRBV3-2) and TRBJ2-7; 11 positions agree with TRBD2. J gave up 6 bases and V 3 bases, and 4 bases lay outside the gene matches. Germline V gene sequence: CDR1 LGHDT, CDR2 YNNKEL (reference sequence). CDR3 length: 14 residues. The CDR3 here is CASSQPGLAAEQYF. Here the CDR3 DNA reads TGTGCCAGCAGCCAGCCGGGACTAGCGGCCGAGCAGTACTTC.

The J gene is TRBJ1-5, the V gene TRBV5-1; D is possibly TRBD1 (6 bases). Per germline, CDR1 SGHRS and CDR2 YFSETQ. The CDR3 is made up of 16 amino acids. V was cut by 0 bases and J by 1 base, with 11 bases left in between. The CDR3 DNA reads TGCGCCAGCAGCTTGGGGACAGCGTTCAGCAATCAGCCCCAGCATTTT. It encodes CASSLGTAFSNQPQHF.

CDR3 amino acids: CASSARGGGTGGPGELFF. Here the CDR3 DNA reads TGTGCCAGCAGCGCGAGGGGAGGCGGGACAGGCGGACCCGGGGAGCTGTTTTTT. The chain joins TRBV9 to TRBJ2-2; the match to TRBD1 covers 8 bases. Germline CDR1 and CDR2: SGDLS and YYNGEE. The CDR3 loop spans 18 amino acids. The V and J ends lost 3 bases and 6 bases, in that order; junction bases with no gene match: 16.

This clone came up once. CDR3: CATSPRDRGAEQYF. For the CDR3, the DNA is TGTGCCACCAGCCCCCGGGACAGGGGGGCCGAGCAGTACTTC. This rearrangement joins TRBV15 to TRBJ2-7, with TRBD1 matching 11 bases. The CDR3 extends over 14 amino acids. The germline gives CDR1 LNHNV, CDR2 YYDKDF (reference sequence). J lost 6 bases, V lost 5 bases, and 6 bases had no gene match.

The genes are TRBV5-1 and TRBJ2-1; 11 nucleotides match TRBD2. The CDR3 loop spans 13 amino acids. The trim removed 7 bases at V and 9 bases at J, leaving 6 bases unmatched. The germline gives CDR1 SGHRS, CDR2 YFSETQ. The CDR3 protein is CASYTSGGFEQFF. The CDR3 region has the DNA TGCGCCAGCTACACTAGCGGGGGTTTTGAGCAGTTCTTC.

The V gene is TRBV5-1, the J gene TRBJ2-1; 9 bases are shared with TRBD2. The CDR3 covers 15 residues. Germline trimming cut 3 bases from V and 8 bases from J; bases unmatched to any gene: 9. Looked up from germline, CDR1 is SGHRS and CDR2 is YFSETQ. This CDR3 reads CASSWSSGSFDEQFF. CDR3 coding DNA: TGCGCCAGCAGCTGGAGTAGCGGGAGTTTCGATGAGCAGTTCTTC.

The V and J genes are TRBV9 and TRBJ2-7; TRBD2 agrees at 7 bases. Germline values: CDR1 SGDLS, CDR2 YYNGEE. The length of the CDR3 is 14 residues. Trimming cost V 0 bases and J 4 bases; bases outside gene matches: 4. The CDR3 loop reads CASSVGYGGYEQYF. CDR3 bases: TGTGCCAGCAGCGTAGGATACGGGGGGTACGAGCAGTACTTC.

V usage is TRBV9 and J usage is TRBJ2-7; D unresolved. The CDR3 is made up of 15 amino acids. Germline-derived CDR1 and CDR2 are SGDLS and YYNGEE. V dropped 4 bases and J dropped 0 bases, with 14 bases sitting between them. The CDR3 region has the DNA TGTGCCAGCAGCTTAGATTGGACGGACTCCTACGAGCAGTACTTC. Translation: CASSLDWTDSYEQYF.

The V and J genes are TRBV6-2 or TRBV6-3 and TRBJ1-6; D not certain. The CDR3 covers 12 residues. The ends were cut back, 3 bases at V and 14 bases at J, with 11 bases in the middle. Germline loops: CDR1 MNHEY, CDR2 SVGEGT. The CDR3 nucleotides read TGTGCCAGCAGTTATCCCAAATTCACCCTCCACTTT. Encoded protein: CASSYPKFTLHF.

This sequence joins TRBV7-9 and TRBJ1-3; D is unclear. Germline CDR1 is SEHNR and CDR2 is FQNEAQ (reference sequence). V was cut by 5 bases and J by 0 bases, with 14 bases left in between. This CDR3 comprises 16 residues. CDR3 in DNA: TGTGCCAGCAGCGGACTAGACCGATCCTCTGGAAACACCATATATTTT. Translation gives CASSGLDRSSGNTIYF. The full variable domain, with the rest looked up from reference TRBV7-9 and TRBJ1-3, is DTGVSQNPRHKITKRGQNVTFRCDPISEHNRLYWYRQTLGQGPEFLTYFQNEAQLEKSRLLSDRFSAERPKGSFSTLEIQRTEQGDSAMYLCASSGLDRSSGNTIYFGEGSWLTVV.

In its sample, this clone was seen once. The CDR3 protein is CASSRVGQNTGELFF. In DNA, the CDR3 is TGCGCCAGCAGCCGAGTAGGACAGAACACCGGGGAGCTGTTTTTT. This chain uses TRBV4-1 with TRBJ2-2; the D gene is possibly TRBD1 (5 bases). Trimming left V 4 bases short and J 1 base short, with 10 bases between. Per germline, CDR1 MGHRA and CDR2 YSYEKL. The CDR3 covers 15 residues.

The genes are TRBV7-9 and TRBJ1-4; D is undetermined. This CDR3 has 13 residues. The ends were cut back, 6 bases at V and 5 bases at J, with 10 bases in the middle. In germline, CDR1 is SEHNR, CDR2 FQNEAQ (reference sequence). CDR3 coding DNA: TGTGCCAGCAGACCACGGGCGAATGAAAAACTGTTTTTT. Protein: CASRPRANEKLFF.